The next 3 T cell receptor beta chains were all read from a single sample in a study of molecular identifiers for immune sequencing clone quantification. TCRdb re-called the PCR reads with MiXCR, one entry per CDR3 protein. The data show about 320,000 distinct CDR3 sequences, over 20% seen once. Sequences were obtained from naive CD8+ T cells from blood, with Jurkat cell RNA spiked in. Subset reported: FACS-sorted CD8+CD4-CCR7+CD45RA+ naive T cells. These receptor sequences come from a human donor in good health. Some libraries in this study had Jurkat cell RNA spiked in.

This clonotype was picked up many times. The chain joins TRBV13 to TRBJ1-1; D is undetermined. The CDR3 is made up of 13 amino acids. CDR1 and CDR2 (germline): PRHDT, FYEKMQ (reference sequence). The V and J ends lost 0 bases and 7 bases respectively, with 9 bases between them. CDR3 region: CASSLGHEVEAFF. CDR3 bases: TGTGCCAGCAGCTTAGGTCACGAAGTTGAAGCTTTCTTT.

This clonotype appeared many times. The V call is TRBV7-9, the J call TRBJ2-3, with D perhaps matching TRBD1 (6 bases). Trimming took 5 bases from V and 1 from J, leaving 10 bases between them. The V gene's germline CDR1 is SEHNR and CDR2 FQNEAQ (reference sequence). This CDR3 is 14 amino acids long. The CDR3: CASSGGVRTDTQYF. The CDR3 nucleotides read TGTGCCAGCAGCGGGGGCGTGCGCACAGATACGCAGTATTTT.

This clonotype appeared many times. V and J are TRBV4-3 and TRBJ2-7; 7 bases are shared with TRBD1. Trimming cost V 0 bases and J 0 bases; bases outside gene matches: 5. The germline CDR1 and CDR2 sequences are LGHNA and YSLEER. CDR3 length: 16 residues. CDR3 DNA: TGCGCCAGCAGCCAAGATCTAGGGGGCAACTCCTACGAGCAGTACTTC. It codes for CASSQDLGGNSYEQYF.